The text below deals with one T cell receptor beta chain. In the study's own analysis: Amplifying reference gene primers gave estimates of nucleated cell counts. Measured with immunoSEQ multiplex PCR; TCRdb has only the in-frame clones, and not every one. V and J calls and clone size are given by that table; D and trimming were obtained from the DNA. This sample has some 80,000 clones, with about 79% found just once. The CDR3 has 14 residues. J lost 2 bases, V lost 6 bases, and 6 bases had no gene match. The germline gives CDR1 PRHDT, CDR2 FYEKMQ (reference sequence). The data were taken from a study of blood T cell repertoires in COVID-19. Across the whole study: Samples of COVID-19 (acute and convalescent) were obtained from the United States, Italy and Spain. T cells, B-cell-depleted T cells, or PBMCs supplied cDNA or gDNA.

This chain joins TRBV13 and TRBJ1-2, with 7 nucleotides matching TRBD1. The sequenced sample was peripheral blood. This clonotype was sampled from a woman aged 45-59 years with acute or convalescent COVID-19. CDR3 sequence reads: CASSSGQANYGYTF. As DNA, the CDR3 is TGTGCCAGCAGTTCCGGACAGGCAAACTATGGCTACACCTTC.